What follows are 10 T cell receptor beta chains derived from one specimen sequenced in a study of blood T cell repertoires in COVID-19. Sequencing was performed with immunoSEQ multiplex PCR; in TCRdb, only in-frame clones are kept and a portion is missing. The sample lists some 310,000 clones; 85% to 90% were seen once. Input material: PBMCs or T cells enriched from blood (not recorded which). The receptor source for this set is a woman in her 30s who had recovered from COVID-19.

J is TRBJ2-2 and V is TRBV30; D perhaps matches TRBD2 (6 bases). Trimming pared 1 base from V and 8 bases from J, leaving 14 bases between. Germline V lookup: CDR1 GTSNPN, CDR2 SVGIG (reference sequence). The length of the CDR3 is 14 residues. This CDR3 reads CAWSEGLLSGELFF. CDR3 in DNA: TGTGCCTGGAGTGAGGGACTTTTATCGGGGGAGCTGTTTTTT. Together with reference TRBV30 and TRBJ2-2, the CDR3 gives the full variable domain: SQTIHQWPATLVQPVGSPLSLECTVEGTSNPNLYWYRQAAGRGLQLLFYSVGIGQISSEVPQNLSASRPQDRQFILSSKKLLLSDSGFYLCAWSEGLLSGELFFGEGSRLTVL.

A single count supports this clone. This chain connects TRBV5-1 to TRBJ1-3; D is possibly TRBD1 (5 bases). The CDR3 covers 16 residues. Per germline, CDR1 SGHRS and CDR2 YFSETQ. V was cut by 1 base and J by 4 bases, with 15 bases left in between. CDR3 coding DNA: TGCGCCAGCAGCTTGACAGGAAGGTTTGACGGAAACACCATATATTTT. This encodes CASSLTGRFDGNTIYF.

This clone was observed a single time. The genes are TRBV14 and TRBJ1-1; a possible D gene is TRBD1 (6 bases). CDR1 is SGHDN and CDR2 is FVKESK in the germline V gene. V was shortened by 4 bases and J by 7 bases, with 16 bases between the two germline ends. This CDR3 has 14 amino acids. CDR3 in amino acids: CASSRLDRSVEAFF. The CDR3 DNA reads TGTGCCAGCAGCCGACTCGACAGGTCGGTTGAAGCTTTCTTT.

CDR3: CASSLEGQGINQPQHF. The CDR3 DNA sequence: TGTGCCAGCAGCTTGGAGGGGCAGGGCATCAACCAGCCCCAGCATTTT. The V and J genes are TRBV5-8 and TRBJ1-5; D possibly corresponds to TRBD1 (5 bases). V was shortened by 0 bases and J by 7 bases, with 17 bases between the two germline ends. From germline, CDR1 is SGHTS and CDR2 YDEGEE. This CDR3 is 16 amino acids long.

This clone was seen once. V is TRBV4-3 and J is TRBJ1-1; D gene uncertain. Deletions cut 0 bases from V and 5 bases from J, with 13 bases between. The CDR3 consists of 15 residues. Germline CDR1 and CDR2: LGHNA and YSLEER. For the CDR3, the DNA is TGCGCCAGCAGCCAAGATGAGGGCGCGTGGACTGAAGCTTTCTTT. It translates to CASSQDEGAWTEAFF.

V usage is TRBV5-1 and J usage is TRBJ2-5, with TRBD2 matching 8 bases. Germline V CDR1 and CDR2: SGHRS, YFSETQ. Germline trimming cut 3 bases from V and 1 base from J; bases unmatched to any gene: 5. The CDR3 covers 15 residues. The CDR3 nucleotides read TGCGCCAGCAGCTCGAGCGGGAGCCTCCAAGAGACCCAGTACTTC. Residues: CASSSSGSLQETQYF. The whole variable domain, remainder taken from reference TRBV5-1 and TRBJ2-5, is KAGVTQTPRYLIKTRGQQVTLSCSPISGHRSVSWYQQTPGQGLQFLFEYFSETQRNKGNFPGRFSGRQFSNSRSEMNVSTLELGDSALYLCASSSSGSLQETQYFGPGTRLLVL.

The chain carries TRBV11-1 and TRBJ2-3; 7 positions agree with TRBD1. The CDR3 runs to 15 residues. Germline CDR1 reads SGHAT; CDR2 reads FQDESV (reference sequence). V gave up 5 bases and J gave up 0 bases; unmatched junction bases: 5. CDR3 bases: TGTGCCAGCAGCCATACAGGGGCGAGCACAGATACGCAGTATTTT. This gives the protein CASSHTGASTDTQYF.

V is TRBV27 and J is TRBJ2-1; TRBD2 aligns across 7 bases. The CDR3 runs to 15 residues. CDR1 and CDR2 (germline): MNHEY, SMNVEV (reference sequence). V shed 6 bases and J 7 bases; nucleotides not matched to a gene: 12. The CDR3 protein is CASSRGLRSLNEQFF. The CDR3 nucleotides read TGTGCCAGCAGCCGGGGACTACGTAGTTTAAATGAGCAGTTCTTC.

The chain joins TRBV7-2 to TRBJ2-4; D may be TRBD2 (6 bases). In germline, CDR1 is SGHTA, CDR2 FQGNSA. The CDR3 length is 14 residues. The V end was cut by 5 bases, the J end by 0 bases, with 8 bases between. CDR3 nucleotide sequence: TGTGCCAGCAGCGAGGGACTAGCCAAAAACATTCAGTACTTC. Encoded protein: CASSEGLAKNIQYF.

This clone was observed a single time. At one end, the junction sequence differs from germline, possibly due to a read error. This rearrangement joins TRBV5-6 to TRBJ2-7; D may be TRBD1 (5 bases). CDR3 size: 15 residues. The V gene's germline CDR1 is SGHDT and CDR2 YYEEEE. CDR3 amino acids: CASSLGGAAEYGQYF. CDR3 nucleotide sequence: TGTGCCAGCAGCTTGGGTGGGGCTGCCGAGTACGGGCAGTACTTC.